This entry lists 10 T cell receptor delta chains sequenced from one sample in a study of gamma-delta T cells after stem cell transplantation. TCRdb reran clone calling via CATT on the RT-PCR reads. This table holds under 2,000 delta-chain clones, about 3.9% found once. Material: gamma-delta T cells. The receptors come from a human donor. It is not recorded whose cells these are; they may come from a transplant donor.

For this clone: A much larger clone sits a single nucleotide away, making a read error possible. J is TRDJ1 and V is TRDV2; a weak D match, TRDD3 (6 bases). Deletions cut 2 bases from V and 1 base from J, with 19 bases between. Germline CDR1 reads GEAIGNYY; CDR2 reads EKD. The length of the CDR3 is 17 residues. The chain's CDR3 is CACDSTGSPPITDKLIF. The CDR3 nucleotides are TGTGCCTGTGACAGTACTGGGTCACCACCCATCACCGATAAACTCATCTTT.

On this clone: A much larger clone lies a single base off, so this may be a read error. The V gene is TRDV2, the J gene TRDJ1; D not certain. V lost 0 bases to trimming and J lost 0 bases, with 16 bases between them. Germline loops: CDR1 GEAIGNYY, CDR2 EKD. The CDR3 length is 17 residues. The CDR3 here is CACDTVSHRPHTDKLIF. DNA of the CDR3: TGTGCCTGTGACACCGTTTCACACCGGCCACACACCGATAAACTCATCTTT.

This clone is judged large (0.1 to 1%). The genes are TRDV2 and TRDJ1, with 7 positions matching TRDD3. Trimming took 3 bases from V and 0 from J; bases not matched to a gene: 6. The CDR3 runs to 15 residues. The germline V gene has CDR1 GEAIGNYY and CDR2 EKD. CDR3 sequence: CACDPLGGYTDKLIF. Here the CDR3 DNA reads TGTGCCTGTGACCCTCTGGGGGGTTACACCGATAAACTCATCTTT.

No V segment was called; the J segment is TRDJ3; the tabulated D call, TRDD3, remains unverified against the DNA. The CDR3 runs 23 residues. CDR3 protein: CACDTASTLVDISGSWDTRQMFF. Here the CDR3 DNA reads TGTGCCTGTGACACCGCGTCGACACTGGTGGATATATCCGGCTCCTGGGACACCCGACAGATGTTTTTC.

In this sample, this clone turned up a few times. The chain uses TRDV2 and TRDJ3; 7 nucleotides line up with TRDD3. The V segment lost 3 bases and the J segment 3 bases; nucleotides outside the gene matches: 10. CDR1 and CDR2 (germline): GEAIGNYY, EKD. The CDR3 sequence is 18 residues long. The CDR3 spells CACDRLPGDYWDTRQMFF. The CDR3 DNA sequence: TGTGCCTGTGACCGACTGCCGGGGGATTACTGGGACACCCGACAGATGTTTTTC.

Concerning this clone itself: Germline and junction disagree at one end, which may indicate a read error. Within the sample, other DNA sequences also encode this same CDR3. V is TRDV2 and J is TRDJ3; TRDD3 agrees at 13 bases. Looked up from germline, CDR1 is GEAIGNYY and CDR2 is EKD. The CDR3 sequence is 21 residues long. As DNA, the CDR3 is TGTGCTTGTGACCCAACTGGGGGATACGCCCGAGCCAACTGGGACACCCGACAGATGTTTTTC. Its translation is CACDPTGGYARANWDTRQMFF.

This clone came up a few times. V is TRDV2 and J is TRDJ1, with TRDD3 matching over 12 bases. Germline CDR1 GEAIGNYY, CDR2 EKD. The CDR3 is 18 amino acids. V lost 1 base and J lost 0; bases outside the gene matches: 8. CDR3 amino acids: CACDTLLGDTLYTDKLIF. The DNA for the CDR3 is TGTGCCTGTGACACACTACTGGGGGATACCCTGTACACCGATAAACTCATCTTT.

As to this clone: A far larger clone is just one base off, so this is likely a read error. This sample also contains other DNA sequences that code for the same CDR3. V gene TRDV2 combines with J gene TRDJ1; TRDD3 agrees at 9 bases. This CDR3 is built from 17 residues. Looked up from germline, CDR1 is GEAIGNYY and CDR2 is EKD. J gave up 3 bases and V 2 bases, and 12 bases lay outside the gene matches. The CDR3 here is CACDNVGGDTKADKLIF. CDR3 DNA: TGTGCCTGTGACAATGTAGGAGGGGATACGAAGGCCGATAAACTCATCTTT.

This clone appeared a few times. The genes are TRDV2 and TRDJ1; 10 nucleotides match TRDD3. The CDR3 sequence is 17 residues long. Unmatched junction bases numbered 9, after V lost 3 bases and J lost 0 bases. Germline V gene data show CDR1 as GEAIGNYY and CDR2 as EKD. CDR3 DNA sequence: TGTGCCTGTGACTCCGTTGGTACTGGGGGATACACCGATAAACTCATCTTT. The encoded protein is CACDSVGTGGYTDKLIF.

Worth noting for this clone: Given a much more abundant clone one base away, this may be a read error. V is TRDV2 and J is TRDJ1; D perhaps matches TRDD3 (6 bases). V was trimmed by 1 base and J by 0 bases, leaving 17 bases between them. CDR1 and CDR2 from the germline V gene are GEAIGNYY and EKD. The CDR3 has 17 residues. The CDR3 here is CACDTLSGEKYTDKLIF. DNA of the CDR3: TGTGCCTGTGACACACTTTCGGGGGAGAAGTACACCGATAAACTCATCTTT.